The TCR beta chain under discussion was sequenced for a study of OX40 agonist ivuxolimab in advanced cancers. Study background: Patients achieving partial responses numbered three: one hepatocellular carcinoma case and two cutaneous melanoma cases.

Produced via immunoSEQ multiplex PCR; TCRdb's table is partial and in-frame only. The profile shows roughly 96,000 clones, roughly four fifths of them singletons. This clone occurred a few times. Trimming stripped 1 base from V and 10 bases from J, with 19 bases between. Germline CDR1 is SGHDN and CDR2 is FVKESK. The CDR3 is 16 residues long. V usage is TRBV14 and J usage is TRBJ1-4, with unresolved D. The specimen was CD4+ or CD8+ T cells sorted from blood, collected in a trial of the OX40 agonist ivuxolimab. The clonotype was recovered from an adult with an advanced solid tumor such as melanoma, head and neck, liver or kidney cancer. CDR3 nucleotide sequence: TGTGCCAGCAGCCAAGGGAACGGACTTAATCGAGGAAAACTGTTTTTT. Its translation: CASSQGNGLNRGKLFF.